These T cell receptor beta chains were read from a single sample in a study of blood T cells in healthy people across ages. TCRdb analysed the 5' RACE reads with MiXCR anew, one entry per CDR3 protein. In the table there are fewer than 2,000,000 distinct CDR3 sequences, roughly a third of which are singletons. Sequenced: blood. The origin of the receptors is a young woman in good health. Both conserved end residues are trimmed from each CDR3. Fields, in order: V gene, J gene, CDR3 protein.

v_call: TRBV5-4
j_call: TRBJ2-5
cdr3_aa: ASSLAGEGQETQY

v_call: TRBV5-5
j_call: TRBJ2-2
cdr3_aa: ASSLGQATGERF

v_call: TRBV5-1
j_call: TRBJ1-6
cdr3_aa: ASSLDTVKRNSPLH

v_call: TRBV6-1
j_call: TRBJ2-7
cdr3_aa: ASSDEDPEEGQY

v_call: TRBV4-2
j_call: TRBJ2-3
cdr3_aa: ASSRDRAQDTQY

v_call: TRBV18
j_call: TRBJ2-4
cdr3_aa: ASSPSENIQY

v_call: TRBV6-1
j_call: TRBJ1-1
cdr3_aa: ASSADFFSNTEAF

v_call: TRBV24-1
j_call: TRBJ2-1
cdr3_aa: ATSDPGQGAGMKF

v_call: TRBV10-2
j_call: NA
cdr3_aa: ASSEPNQILQGTHEQY

v_call: TRBV3-1
j_call: TRBJ2-5
cdr3_aa: ASSQVGTSGRGEQY

v_call: TRBV24-1
j_call: TRBJ2-2
cdr3_aa: ATSVEEGGELF

v_call: TRBV6-5
j_call: TRBJ2-5
cdr3_aa: ASSSRTSLEKTQY

v_call: TRBV7-2
j_call: TRBJ2-3
cdr3_aa: ASRIYSTGTQY